These T cell receptor beta chains were read from a single sample in a study of blood T cell repertoires in COVID-19. Clones were read by immunoSEQ multiplex PCR, and TCRdb kept only the in-frame ones, dropping some. The table records about 140,000 clones, approximately 90% of them present only once. The sequenced material came from peripheral blood. The receptors here all came from a woman in her 50s with active or convalescent COVID-19. Both conserved end residues are part of each CDR3. The order of the fields is J gene, V gene, CDR3 protein.

TRBJ1-1,TRBV6-4,CASRRDRLETEAFF
TRBJ1-5,TRBV6-2/TRBV6-3,CASSYGGVNQPQHF
TRBJ1-1,TRBV6-5,CASSYPKLTVGAFF
TRBJ2-1,TRBV11-2,CASTPLWGEIENEQFF
TRBJ1-1,TRBV3-1/TRBV3-2,CASSQRELGQTEAFF
TRBJ1-1,TRBV11-3,CASSFSAGTEAFF
TRBJ2-1,TRBV5-1,CASSRTGTLYNEQFF
TRBJ2-7,TRBV19,CASSPASDSRYEQYF
TRBJ2-1,TRBV11-3,CASSEYSGGNEQFF
TRBJ1-5,TRBV30,CAWSPGMLSNQPQHF
TRBJ2-7,TRBV20-1,CSVSGSYEQYF
TRBJ2-7,TRBV23-1,CASSLDCDPDEQYF
TRBJ2-3,TRBV10-3,CAISESKGRIGADTQYF
TRBJ2-1,TRBV7-2,CASSSGTGTYNEQFF
TRBJ2-7,TRBV30,CAWSVIGRDDEQYF
TRBJ1-2,TRBV7-2,CASSSPVSPSGYTF
TRBJ1-1,TRBV10-3,CAISEPGTGGNSFF